The next 6 T cell receptor beta chains were all read from a single sample in a study of T-cell memory formation after mild COVID-19. TCRdb fed the 5' RACE reads into MiXCR, producing one record per CDR3 protein. The repertoire includes 250,000 to 350,000 distinct CDR3 sequences, around 15% of them detected once, and approximately 23% sits in the top ten. Input material: PBMCs or a T cell subset sorted from them (not recorded which). These receptors came from a man aged 18 to 29 who had mild COVID-19 (a few samples of this study predate the infection). Cell type and time point are not known.

This rearrangement joins TRBV6-2 or TRBV6-3 to TRBJ1-2, with 7 bases matching TRBD1. The CDR3 spans 15 residues. Germline CDR1 and CDR2: MNHEY and SVGEGT. V shed 5 bases, J shed 2 bases, and the junction held 8 bases outside the gene matches. CDR3 in DNA: TGTGCCAGCAGTGCTCCGGGACAGTACAACTATGGCTACACCTTC. Translating it yields CASSAPGQYNYGYTF.

The V call is TRBV18, the J call TRBJ1-2, with 11 nucleotides matching TRBD1. The CDR3 has 14 amino acids. Losses at the gene ends were 2 bases for V and 8 bases for J; bases not matched to a gene: 4. CDR1 KGHSH and CDR2 LQKENI come from the germline V gene. CDR3 in amino acids: CASSPRTGGAGYTF. For the CDR3, the DNA is TGTGCCAGCTCACCAAGGACAGGGGGCGCGGGCTACACCTTC. The whole variable domain, filled in from reference TRBV18 and TRBJ1-2, reads NAGVMQNPRHLVRRRGQEARLRCSPMKGHSHVYWYRQLPEEGLKFMVYLQKENIIDESGMPKERFSAEFPKEGPSILRIQQVVRGDSAAYFCASSPRTGGAGYTFGSGTRLTVV.

This sequence joins TRBV20-1 and TRBJ1-5; 8 positions agree with TRBD1. The CDR3 sequence is 12 residues long. Germline CDR1 is DFQATT and CDR2 is SNEGSKA (reference sequence). The J segment lost 5 bases and the V segment lost 6 bases, leaving 3 bases of the junction unmatched. CDR3 DNA: TGCAGTGCCAACAGGGGGTATCAGCCCCAGCATTTT. Its protein is CSANRGYQPQHF.

This clonotype occurred a few times. This chain links TRBV6-5 with TRBJ2-1; D remains unclear. This CDR3 is built from 13 residues. V gave up 0 bases and J gave up 7 bases, with 7 bases separating them. The germline gives CDR1 MNHEY, CDR2 SVGAGI. The chain's CDR3 is CASSYSLGNEQFF. As DNA, the CDR3 is TGTGCCAGCAGTTACTCGTTGGGGAATGAGCAGTTCTTC.

There are a few counts of this clonotype. This chain's CDR3 is CASSYSFSDQGSKGYTF. CDR3 DNA sequence: TGTGCCAGCAGTTACTCATTCTCGGATCAGGGTTCAAAAGGCTACACCTTC. The chain couples TRBV6-5 to TRBJ1-2; TRBD1 might be the D (5 bases). This CDR3 spans 17 amino acids. Germline CDR1 reads MNHEY; CDR2 reads SVGAGI. The V gene lost 0 bases and the J gene lost 8 bases, with 22 bases spanning the gap.

The chain employs TRBV4-1 and TRBJ2-7, with a tentative D call TRBD2 (7 bases). Germline CDR1 reads MGHRA; CDR2 reads YSYEKL. CDR3 length equals 16 residues. V was pared by 0 bases and J by 5 bases, with 17 bases between. The CDR3 DNA sequence: TGCGCCAGCAGCCAAGACTCCACGGGGGGCAGCCACGAGCAGTACTTC. Translated: CASSQDSTGGSHEQYF.